A few counts support the clone carrying this T cell receptor beta chain. The antigen remains unidentified. This record comes from a study of regulatory T cells in long-lasting Graves disease. Study conclusions and caveats: Those with persistent disease had in common more public clonotypes (2,741) than new patients (roughly 1,000). Preferential use of TRBV28, TRBJ1-2 and TRBJ2-5 was seen in persistent disease.

Described time point: newly diagnosed GD, antithyroid drugs for less than 3 months. The TCR library was made from RNA extracted from PBMCs. Through Arm-PCR of CDR3 regions and iRepertoire HTBI primers, TCR beta libraries were built. TCRdb reprocessed the multiplex PCR reads via MiXCR and lists one record per CDR3 protein. The sample has around 420,000 distinct CDR3 sequences; about 16% are singletons. There are 15 residues in the CDR3. Germline lookup yields CDR1 SGHKS and CDR2 YYEKEE (reference sequence). The V gene end was trimmed by 4 bases and the J gene end by 5 bases; junction bases not matched to a gene: 10.

The sequenced sample was peripheral blood mononuclear cells (PBMCs), obtained at new diagnosis, from a patient treated with antithyroid drugs. The chain joins TRBV5-5 to TRBJ2-5, with 8 bases lining up with TRBD1. The sequence came from a female donor with Graves disease. CDR3 protein: CASSDIWTGWETQYF. CDR3 bases: TGTGCCAGCAGCGATATATGGACAGGGTGGGAGACCCAGTACTTC.